The following is a T cell receptor (beta chain) sequence with its context. The antigen remains unidentified. Average productive template count per sample was 40,000 to 45,000. TCRdb's table, derived via immunoSEQ multiplex PCR, lists solely in-frame clones and lacks some. The sample consists of about 42,000 clones, roughly 77% of them appearing once. These data are taken from a study of STAT3 mutations in large granular lymphocyte leukemia. General study points: Clonal expansion was inferred from other time points because no sample existed at each clone's first appearance. Persisting codominant clonotypes may have hidden a small pathogenic clone. At least one immunodominant TCR beta clonotype appeared in every T-cell large granular lymphocyte leukemia patient. TCR clonotype switching after therapy occurred in about 35% of the 18 patients.

The V and J ends lost 4 bases and 0 bases respectively, with 13 bases between them. Germline lookup yields CDR1 SGHRS and CDR2 YFSETQ. The CDR3 extends over 15 amino acids. Sequenced sample: PBMCs. The receptor's source is a human donor with T large granular lymphocyte leukemia. Some clones in this sample may be carry-over from other donors' samples. J is TRBJ1-1 and V is TRBV5-1; D ambiguous. The CDR3 spells CASSPGRGLNTEAFF. The CDR3 DNA is TGCGCCAGCAGCCCGGGCCGTGGGCTGAACACTGAAGCTTTCTTT.